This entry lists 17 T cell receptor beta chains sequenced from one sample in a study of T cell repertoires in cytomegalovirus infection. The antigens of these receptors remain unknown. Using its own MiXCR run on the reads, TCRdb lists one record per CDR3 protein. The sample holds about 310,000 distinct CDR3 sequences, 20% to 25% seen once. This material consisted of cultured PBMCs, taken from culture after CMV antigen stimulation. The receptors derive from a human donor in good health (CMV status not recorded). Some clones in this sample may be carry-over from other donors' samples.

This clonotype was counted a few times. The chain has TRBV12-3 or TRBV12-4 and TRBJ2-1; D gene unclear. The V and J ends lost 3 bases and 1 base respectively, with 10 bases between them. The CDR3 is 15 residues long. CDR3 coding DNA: TGTGCCAGCAGTTTCCGGGTGGGGTCCTACAATGAGCAGTTCTTC. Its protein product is CASSFRVGSYNEQFF.

In DNA, the CDR3 is TGTGCCAGCAGCTTAGGATACACTAGCACAGATACGCAGTATTTT. It encodes CASSLGYTSTDTQYF. V gene TRBV7-8 combines with J gene TRBJ2-3; D is ambiguous. Trimming cost V 1 base and J 0 bases, with 8 bases left between them. CDR1 SGHVS and CDR2 FQNEAQ come from the germline V gene. The CDR3 sequence is 15 residues long.

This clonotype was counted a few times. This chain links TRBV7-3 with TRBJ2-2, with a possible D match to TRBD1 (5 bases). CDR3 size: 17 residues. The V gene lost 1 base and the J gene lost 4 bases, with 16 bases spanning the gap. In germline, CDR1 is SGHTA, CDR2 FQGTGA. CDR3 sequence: CASSLRTRVDRTGELFF. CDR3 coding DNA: TGTGCCAGCAGCTTAAGGACCAGGGTCGATCGCACCGGGGAGCTGTTTTTT.

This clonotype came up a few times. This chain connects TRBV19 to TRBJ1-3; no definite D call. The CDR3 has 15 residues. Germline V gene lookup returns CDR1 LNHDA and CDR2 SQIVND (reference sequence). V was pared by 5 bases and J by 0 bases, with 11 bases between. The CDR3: CASSPSGSSGNTIYF. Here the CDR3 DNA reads TGTGCCAGTAGTCCGTCTGGAAGCTCTGGAAACACCATATATTTT. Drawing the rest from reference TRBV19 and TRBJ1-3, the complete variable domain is DGGITQSPKYLFRKEGQNVTLSCEQNLNHDAMYWYRQDPGQGLRLIYYSQIVNDFQKGDIAEGYSVSREKKESFPLTVTSAQKNPTAFYLCASSPSGSSGNTIYFGEGSWLTVV.

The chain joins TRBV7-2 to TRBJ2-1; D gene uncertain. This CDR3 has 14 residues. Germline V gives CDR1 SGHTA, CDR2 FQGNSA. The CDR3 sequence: CVSKPERAWNEQFF. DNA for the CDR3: TGTGTCTCCAAGCCTGAACGGGCGTGGAATGAGCAGTTCTTC.

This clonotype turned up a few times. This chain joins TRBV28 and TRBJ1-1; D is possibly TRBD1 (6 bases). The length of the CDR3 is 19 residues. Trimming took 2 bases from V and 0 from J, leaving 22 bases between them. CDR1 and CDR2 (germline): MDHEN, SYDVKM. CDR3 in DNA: TGTGCCAGCAGTTTAAGGCGAGGATGGGGGGCCGGCATGAACACTGAAGCTTTCTTT. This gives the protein CASSLRRGWGAGMNTEAFF.

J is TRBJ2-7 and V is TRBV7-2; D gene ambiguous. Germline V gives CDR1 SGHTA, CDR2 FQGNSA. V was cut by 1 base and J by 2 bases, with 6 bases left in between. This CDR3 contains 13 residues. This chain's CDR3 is CASSLETTYEQYV. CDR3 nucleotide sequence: TGTGCCAGCAGCTTAGAGACCACCTACGAGCAGTACGTC.

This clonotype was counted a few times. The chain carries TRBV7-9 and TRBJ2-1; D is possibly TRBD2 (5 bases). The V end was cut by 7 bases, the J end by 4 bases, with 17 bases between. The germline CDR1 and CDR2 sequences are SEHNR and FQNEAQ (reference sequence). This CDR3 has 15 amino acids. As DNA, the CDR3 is TGTGCCAGCACCCAAGTGGCGGGTGGATACAATGAGCAGTTCTTC. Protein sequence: CASTQVAGGYNEQFF.

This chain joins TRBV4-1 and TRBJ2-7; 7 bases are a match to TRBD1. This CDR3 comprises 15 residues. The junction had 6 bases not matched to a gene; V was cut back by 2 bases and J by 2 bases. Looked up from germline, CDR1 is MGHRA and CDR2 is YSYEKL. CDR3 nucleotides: TGCGCCAGCAGCCAAAGGGACAGTGGCCCCTACGAGCAGTACGTC. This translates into CASSQRDSGPYEQYV.

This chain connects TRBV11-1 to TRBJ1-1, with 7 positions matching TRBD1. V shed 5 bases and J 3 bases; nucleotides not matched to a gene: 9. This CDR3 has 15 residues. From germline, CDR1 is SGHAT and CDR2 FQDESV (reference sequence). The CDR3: CASSTALQGYTEAFF. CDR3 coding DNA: TGTGCCAGCAGCACCGCCTTACAGGGGTACACTGAAGCTTTCTTT.

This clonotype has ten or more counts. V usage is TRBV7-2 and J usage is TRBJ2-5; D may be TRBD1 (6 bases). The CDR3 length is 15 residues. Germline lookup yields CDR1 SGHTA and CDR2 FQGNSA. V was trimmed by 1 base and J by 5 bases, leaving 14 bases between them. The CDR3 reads CASSLEQGLGETQYF. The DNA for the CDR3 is TGTGCCAGCAGCTTAGAACAGGGATTGGGGGAGACCCAGTACTTC.

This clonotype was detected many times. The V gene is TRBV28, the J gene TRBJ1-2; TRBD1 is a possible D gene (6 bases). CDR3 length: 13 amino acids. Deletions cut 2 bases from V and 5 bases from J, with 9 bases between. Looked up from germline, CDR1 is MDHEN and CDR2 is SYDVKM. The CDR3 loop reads CASSLRTGYGYTF. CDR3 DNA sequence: TGTGCCAGCAGTTTAAGAACAGGGTATGGCTACACCTTC.

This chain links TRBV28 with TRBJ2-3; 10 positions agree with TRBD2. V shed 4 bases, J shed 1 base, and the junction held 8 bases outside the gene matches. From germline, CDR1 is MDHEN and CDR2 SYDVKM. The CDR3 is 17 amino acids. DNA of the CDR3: TGTGCCAGCAGTTCCCCCGCTAGCGGGAGTGGCACAGATACGCAGTATTTT. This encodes CASSSPASGSGTDTQYF.

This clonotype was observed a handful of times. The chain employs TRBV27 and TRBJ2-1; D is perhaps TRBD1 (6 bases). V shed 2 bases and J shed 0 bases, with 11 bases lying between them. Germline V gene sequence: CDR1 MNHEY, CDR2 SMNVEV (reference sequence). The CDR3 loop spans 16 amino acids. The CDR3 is CASSLVTGSSYNEQFF. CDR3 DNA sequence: TGTGCCAGCAGTTTAGTGACAGGCAGCTCCTACAATGAGCAGTTCTTC.

CDR3 sequence reads: CASGLEGSYGYTF. CDR3 DNA sequence: TGTGCCAGCGGCCTGGAGGGGAGCTATGGCTACACCTTC. V and J are TRBV7-2 and TRBJ1-2; tentatively, D is TRBD1 (5 bases). The CDR3 consists of 13 residues. Germline assignment: CDR1 SGHTA and CDR2 FQGNSA. V was cut by 8 bases and J by 4 bases, with 14 bases left in between.

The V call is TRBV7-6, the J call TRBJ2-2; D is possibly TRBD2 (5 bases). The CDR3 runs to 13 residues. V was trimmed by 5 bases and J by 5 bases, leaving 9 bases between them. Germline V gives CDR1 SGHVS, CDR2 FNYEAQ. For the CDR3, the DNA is TGTGCCAGCAGCGTTAGCGAGACCGGGGAGCTGTTTTTT. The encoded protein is CASSVSETGELFF.

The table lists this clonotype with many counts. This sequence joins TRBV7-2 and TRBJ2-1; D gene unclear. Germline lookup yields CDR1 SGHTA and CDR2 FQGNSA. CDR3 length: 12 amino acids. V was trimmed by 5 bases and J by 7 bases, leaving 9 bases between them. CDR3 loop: CASSPSRNEQFF. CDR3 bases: TGTGCCAGCAGCCCCAGCAGGAATGAGCAGTTCTTC.